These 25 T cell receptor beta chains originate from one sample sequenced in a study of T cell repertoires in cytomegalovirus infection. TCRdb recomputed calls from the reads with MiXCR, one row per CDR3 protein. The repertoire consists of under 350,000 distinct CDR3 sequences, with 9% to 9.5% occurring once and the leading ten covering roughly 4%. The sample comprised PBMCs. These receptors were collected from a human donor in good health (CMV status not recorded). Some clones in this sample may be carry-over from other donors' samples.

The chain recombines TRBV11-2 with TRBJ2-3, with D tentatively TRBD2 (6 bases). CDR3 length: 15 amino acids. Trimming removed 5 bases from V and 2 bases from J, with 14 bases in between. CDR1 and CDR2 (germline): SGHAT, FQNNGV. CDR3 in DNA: TGTGCCAGCAGCACAGGAGGGCAGTACACAGATACGCAGTATTTT. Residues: CASSTGGQYTDTQYF.

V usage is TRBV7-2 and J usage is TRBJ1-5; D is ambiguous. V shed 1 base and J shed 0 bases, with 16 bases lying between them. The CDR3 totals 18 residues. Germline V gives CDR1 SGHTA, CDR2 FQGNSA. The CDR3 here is CASSLEVRPGPSNQPQHF. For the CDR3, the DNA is TGTGCCAGCAGCTTAGAGGTCCGGCCGGGCCCTAGCAATCAGCCCCAGCATTTT.

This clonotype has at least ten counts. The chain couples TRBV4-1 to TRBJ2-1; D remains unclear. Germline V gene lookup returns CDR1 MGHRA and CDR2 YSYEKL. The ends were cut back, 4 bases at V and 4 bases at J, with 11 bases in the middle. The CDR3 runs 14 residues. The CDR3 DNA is TGCGCCAGCAGCCCCATTGGGGTTTACAATGAGCAGTTCTTC. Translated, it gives CASSPIGVYNEQFF.

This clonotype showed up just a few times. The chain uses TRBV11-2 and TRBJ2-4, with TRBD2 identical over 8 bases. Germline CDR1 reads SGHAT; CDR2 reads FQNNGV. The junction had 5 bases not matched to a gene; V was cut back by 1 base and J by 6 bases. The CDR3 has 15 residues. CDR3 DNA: TGTGCCAGCAGCTTAGTAGGAGCGGGGGTAAACATTCAGTACTTC. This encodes CASSLVGAGVNIQYF.

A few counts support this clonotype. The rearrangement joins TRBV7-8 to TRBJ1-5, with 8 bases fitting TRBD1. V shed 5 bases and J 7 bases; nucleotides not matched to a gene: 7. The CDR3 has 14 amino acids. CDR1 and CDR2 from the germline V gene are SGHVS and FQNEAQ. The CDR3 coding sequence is TGTGCCAGCAGCCTAAACGCAGGGGGCCAGCCCCAGCATTTT. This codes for CASSLNAGGQPQHF.

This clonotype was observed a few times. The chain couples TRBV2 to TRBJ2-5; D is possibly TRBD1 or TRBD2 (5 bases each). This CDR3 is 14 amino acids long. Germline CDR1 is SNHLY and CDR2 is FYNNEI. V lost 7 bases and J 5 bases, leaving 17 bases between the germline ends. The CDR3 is CASKLAGTGETQYF. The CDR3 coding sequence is TGTGCCAGCAAGCTCGCAGGGACCGGGGAGACCCAGTACTTC.

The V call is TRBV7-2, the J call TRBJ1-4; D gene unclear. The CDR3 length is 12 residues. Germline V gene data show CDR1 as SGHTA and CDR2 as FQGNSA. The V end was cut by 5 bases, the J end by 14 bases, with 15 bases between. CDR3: CASSVTRQELFF. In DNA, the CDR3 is TGTGCCAGCAGCGTTACCCGCCAAGAGCTGTTTTTT.

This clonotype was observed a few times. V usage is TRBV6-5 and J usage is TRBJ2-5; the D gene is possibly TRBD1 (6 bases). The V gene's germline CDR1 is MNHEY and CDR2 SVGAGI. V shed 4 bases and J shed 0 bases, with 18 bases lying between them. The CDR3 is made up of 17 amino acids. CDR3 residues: CASSSLGQSPYQETQYF. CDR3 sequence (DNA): TGTGCCAGCAGTTCCCTAGGACAGAGTCCGTACCAAGAGACCCAGTACTTC.

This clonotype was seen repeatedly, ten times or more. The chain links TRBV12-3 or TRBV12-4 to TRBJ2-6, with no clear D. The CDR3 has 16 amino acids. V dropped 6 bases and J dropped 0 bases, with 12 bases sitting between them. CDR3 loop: CASRSNRGSGANVLTF. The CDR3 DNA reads TGTGCCAGCAGATCCAATAGAGGCTCTGGGGCCAACGTCCTGACTTTC.

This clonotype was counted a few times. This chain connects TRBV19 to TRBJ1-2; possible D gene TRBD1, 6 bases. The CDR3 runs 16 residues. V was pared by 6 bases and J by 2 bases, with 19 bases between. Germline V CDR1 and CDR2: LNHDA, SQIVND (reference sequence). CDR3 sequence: CASSSTRGSVNYGYTF. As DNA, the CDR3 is TGTGCCAGTAGCTCGACCAGGGGCAGCGTGAACTATGGCTACACCTTC.

CDR3 sequence (DNA): TGTGCCAGCAGCTTGTTCCGGGGAACTAGCACAGATACGCAGTATTTT. As protein: CASSLFRGTSTDTQYF. The chain combines TRBV5-6 with TRBJ2-3, with a possible D match to TRBD2 (5 bases). Trimming took 1 base from V and 0 from J, leaving 12 bases between them. This CDR3 spans 16 amino acids. Looked up from germline, CDR1 is SGHDT and CDR2 is YYEEEE.

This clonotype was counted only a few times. CDR3 in DNA: TGCGCCAGCAGCCATCCAGTTCAAAGCGGGTACAATGAGCAGTTCTTC. This sequence encodes CASSHPVQSGYNEQFF. The J gene is TRBJ2-1, the V gene TRBV4-1; D may be TRBD2 (6 bases). Germline V lookup: CDR1 MGHRA, CDR2 YSYEKL. V was cut by 3 bases and J by 4 bases, with 16 bases left in between. The CDR3 length is 16 residues.

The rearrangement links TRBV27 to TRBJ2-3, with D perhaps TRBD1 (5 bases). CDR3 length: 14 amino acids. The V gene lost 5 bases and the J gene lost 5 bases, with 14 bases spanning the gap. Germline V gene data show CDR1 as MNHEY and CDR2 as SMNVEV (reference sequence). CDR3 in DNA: TGTGCCAGCAGTATACGACAGTGGGGAGATACGCAGTATTTT. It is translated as CASSIRQWGDTQYF.

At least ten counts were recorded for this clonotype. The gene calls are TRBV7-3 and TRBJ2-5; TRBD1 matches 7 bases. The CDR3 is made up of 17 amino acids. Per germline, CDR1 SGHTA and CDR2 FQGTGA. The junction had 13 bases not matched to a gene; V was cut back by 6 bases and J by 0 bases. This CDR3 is CASSSITPGQHQETQYF. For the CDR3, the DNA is TGTGCCAGCAGTTCCATCACCCCGGGACAGCACCAAGAGACCCAGTACTTC.

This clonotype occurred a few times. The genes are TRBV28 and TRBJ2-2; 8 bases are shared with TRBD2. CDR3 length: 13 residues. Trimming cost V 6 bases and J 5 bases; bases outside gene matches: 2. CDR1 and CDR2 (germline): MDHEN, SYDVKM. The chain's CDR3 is CASRKRETGELFF. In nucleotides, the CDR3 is TGTGCCAGCAGGAAGCGGGAGACCGGGGAGCTGTTTTTT.

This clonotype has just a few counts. The CDR3 loop reads CATSRDKRRENTEAFF. The CDR3 DNA reads as TGTGCCACCAGCAGAGATAAGCGTAGGGAAAACACTGAAGCTTTCTTT. The chain recombines TRBV15 with TRBJ1-1, with no clear D. Deletions cut 0 bases from V and 2 bases from J, with 13 bases between. This CDR3 is 16 amino acids long. From germline, CDR1 is LNHNV and CDR2 YYDKDF (reference sequence).

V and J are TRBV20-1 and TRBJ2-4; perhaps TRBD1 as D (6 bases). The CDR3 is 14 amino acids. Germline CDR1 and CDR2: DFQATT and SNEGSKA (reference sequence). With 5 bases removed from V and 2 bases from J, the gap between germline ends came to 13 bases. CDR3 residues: CSASHQGSKNIQYF. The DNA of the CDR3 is TGCAGTGCTTCCCATCAGGGGTCCAAAAACATTCAGTACTTC.

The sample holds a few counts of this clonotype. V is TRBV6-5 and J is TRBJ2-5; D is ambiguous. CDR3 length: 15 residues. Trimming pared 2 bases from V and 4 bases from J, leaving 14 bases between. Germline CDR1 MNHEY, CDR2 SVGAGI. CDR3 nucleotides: TGTGCCAGCAGTTACGGATACAGCGCCTTAGAGACCCAGTACTTC. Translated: CASSYGYSALETQYF.

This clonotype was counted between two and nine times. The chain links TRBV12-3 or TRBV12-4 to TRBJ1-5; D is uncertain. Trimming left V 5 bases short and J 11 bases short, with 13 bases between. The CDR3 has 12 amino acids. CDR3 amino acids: CASSPNVGTQHF. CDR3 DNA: TGTGCCAGCAGTCCAAACGTCGGGACCCAGCATTTT.

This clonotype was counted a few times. This CDR3 reads CASSFVGSQPQHF. The CDR3 DNA is TGTGCCAGCAGTTTCGTAGGTTCGCAGCCCCAGCATTTT. The chain is built from TRBV12-3 or TRBV12-4 and TRBJ1-5; D remains ambiguous. Trimming pared 3 bases from V and 7 bases from J, leaving 10 bases between. The CDR3 is 13 residues long.

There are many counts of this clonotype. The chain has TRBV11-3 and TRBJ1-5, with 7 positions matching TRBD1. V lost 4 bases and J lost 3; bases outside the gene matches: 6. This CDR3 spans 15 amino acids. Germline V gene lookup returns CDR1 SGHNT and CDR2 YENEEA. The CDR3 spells CASSSGQDINQPQHF. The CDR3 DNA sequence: TGTGCCAGCAGCTCCGGACAGGACATCAATCAGCCCCAGCATTTT.

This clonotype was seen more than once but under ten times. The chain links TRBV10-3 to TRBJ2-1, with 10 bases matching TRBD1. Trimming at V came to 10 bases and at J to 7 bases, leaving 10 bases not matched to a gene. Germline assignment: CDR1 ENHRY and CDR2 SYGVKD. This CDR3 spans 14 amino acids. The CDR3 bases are TGTGCCACCTCTTGGACAGGGGGAAGAAATGAGCAGTTCTTC. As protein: CATSWTGGRNEQFF.

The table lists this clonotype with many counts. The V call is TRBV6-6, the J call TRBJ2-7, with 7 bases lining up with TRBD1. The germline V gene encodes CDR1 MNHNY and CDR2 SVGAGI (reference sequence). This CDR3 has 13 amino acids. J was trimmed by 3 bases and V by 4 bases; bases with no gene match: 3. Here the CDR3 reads CASSSTGDYEQYF. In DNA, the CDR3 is TGTGCCAGCAGTTCTACAGGGGACTACGAGCAGTACTTC.

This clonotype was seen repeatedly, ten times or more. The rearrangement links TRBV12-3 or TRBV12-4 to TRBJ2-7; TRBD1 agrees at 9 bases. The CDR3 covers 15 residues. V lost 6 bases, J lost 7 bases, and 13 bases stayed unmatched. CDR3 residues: CASRGSGDRDWEQYF. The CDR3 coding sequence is TGTGCCAGCAGGGGGTCGGGGGACAGGGACTGGGAGCAGTACTTC.

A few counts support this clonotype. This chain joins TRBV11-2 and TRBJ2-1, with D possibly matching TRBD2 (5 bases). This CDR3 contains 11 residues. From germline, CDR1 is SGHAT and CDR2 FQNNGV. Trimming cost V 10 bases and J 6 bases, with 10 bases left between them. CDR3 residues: CATAEGNEQFF. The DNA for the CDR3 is TGTGCCACGGCTGAGGGCAATGAGCAGTTCTTC.